This paragraph covers one TCR beta chain sequence. The antigen is undetermined. It was with 60 Vbeta and 13 Jbeta primers that the PCR ran. Assay used: immunoSEQ multiplex PCR; TCRdb lists only in-frame clones, some missing. The data show roughly 200,000 clones, around 80% seen once. The germline V gene has CDR1 SGHDN and CDR2 FVKESK. Germline trimming cut 3 bases from V and 6 bases from J; bases unmatched to any gene: 6. This CDR3 is built from 14 residues. These data belong to a study of cytomegalovirus exposure and HLA in healthy donors. Overall study results and limits: The authors judged a highly shared variant cluster likely a sequencing artifact.

The V call is TRBV14, the J call TRBJ2-7, with 9 bases fitting TRBD1. The sequencing sample was made of PBMCs. This clonotype was sampled from a boy aged 2 to 9 in good health and CMV-seronegative. In nucleotides, the CDR3 is TGTGCCAGCAGCCAGGGTTGGACAGGGGCCGAGCAGTACTTC. Its translation is CASSQGWTGAEQYF.